Listed below are T cell receptor beta chains from one sample, sequenced in a study. TCRdb used MiXCR to reprocess the RT-PCR reads, holding one entry per CDR3 protein. The table shows about 680,000 distinct CDR3 sequences, with approximately 14% occurring only once. Sequenced: memory CD4+ T cells from blood. These receptors came from a female donor in good health, serving as a healthy control. CDR3s include the opening cysteine and the closing phenylalanine or tryptophan. The D gene is left open where the match is weak. The listing skips clone size in some rows; elsewhere it reads once, few, many or a size class.

CDR3	DNA	size	V	J	D
CASSLLAEGTQYF	TGTGCCAGCAGTTTACTAGCGGAGGGTACGCAGTATTTT	many	TRBV12-3/TRBV12-4	TRBJ2-3	TRBD2
CASSFRVGQPQHF	TGCGCCAGCAGCTTCAGGGTCGGGCAGCCCCAGCATTTT	many	TRBV5-1	TRBJ1-5	NA
CATSGGTSDSTDTQYF	TGTGCCACCAGTGGAGGGACATCCGATAGCACAGATACGCAGTATTTT	NA	TRBV24-1	TRBJ2-3	NA
CSGSGVASGGGNEQFF	TGCAGTGGTAGTGGGGTGGCTAGCGGAGGAGGTAATGAGCAGTTCTTC	few	TRBV20-1	TRBJ2-1	TRBD2
CASSLGTAEDEQYF	TGTGCCAGCAGCTTGGGGACAGCCGAGGACGAGCAGTACTTC	few	TRBV5-4	TRBJ2-7	NA
CASSPQPSSNEKLFF	TGTGCCAGCAGCCCTCAGCCCAGTTCTAATGAAAAACTGTTTTTT	NA	TRBV9	TRBJ1-4	NA
CASTRLDITGELFF	TGTGCCAGCACCCGACTGGACATCACCGGGGAGCTGTTTTTT	many	TRBV7-8	TRBJ2-2	NA
CASTLRGGPVSYEQYF	TGTGCCAGCACCCTCAGGGGCGGGCCGGTCTCCTACGAGCAGTACTTC	few	TRBV7-2	TRBJ2-7	NA
CASSQGTGLSSPLHF	TGTGCCAGCAGCCAAGGGACAGGGTTAAGTTCACCCCTCCACTTT	NA	TRBV3-1	TRBJ1-6	TRBD1
CASSLPGGGFTDTQYF	TGTGCCAGCAGTTTGCCAGGGGGGGGGTTCACAGATACGCAGTATTTT	few	TRBV28	TRBJ2-3	NA
CASSLVTATLAGGSNEQFF	TGTGCCAGCAGCTTAGTTACGGCGACACTAGCGGGAGGGAGCAATGAGCAGTTCTTC	few	TRBV7-2	TRBJ2-1	TRBD2
CASSYNTGNNQPQHF	TGTGCCAGCAGCTACAACACAGGGAACAATCAGCCCCAGCATTTT	NA	TRBV6-6	TRBJ1-5	NA
CASTLDYQPQHF	TGTGCCAGCACCCTAGATTACCAGCCCCAGCATTTT	NA	TRBV12-3/TRBV12-4	TRBJ1-5	NA
CASSLETVIMNTEAFF	TGCGCCAGCAGCTTGGAAACGGTCATTATGAACACTGAAGCTTTCTTT	NA	TRBV5-1	TRBJ1-1	NA
CASSQGQGWTDTQYF	TGCGCCAGCAGCCAAGGACAGGGGTGGACAGATACGCAGTATTTT	many	TRBV5-1	TRBJ2-3	TRBD1
CSAPRLAGQRYNEQFF	TGCAGTGCTCCGAGGTTGGCGGGGCAGCGGTACAATGAGCAGTTCTTC	many	TRBV20-1	TRBJ2-1	NA
CASSSRVPKDQYF	TGTGCCAGCAGTTCCCGGGTCCCTAAAGACCAGTACTTC	many	TRBV27	TRBJ2-7	NA
CASSWRGPQHF	TGTGCCAGCAGTTGGAGGGGGCCCCAGCATTTT	many	TRBV6-1	TRBJ1-5	NA
CASSPGQGRKNTEAFF	TGTGCCAGCAGCCCCGGACAGGGGAGGAAGAACACTGAAGCTTTCTTT	NA	TRBV5-5	TRBJ1-1	TRBD1
CASSIQGMPEAFF	TGTGCCAGCAGTATACAGGGTATGCCTGAAGCTTTCTTT	few	TRBV12-3/TRBV12-4	TRBJ1-1	NA
CSASGLAGEPGGTDTQYF	TGCAGTGCTTCAGGACTAGCGGGAGAGCCGGGAGGGACAGATACGCAGTATTTT	many	TRBV20-1	TRBJ2-3	TRBD2
CASSRTSTDTQYF	TGTGCCAGCTCTCGGACTAGCACAGATACGCAGTATTTT	many	TRBV7-2	TRBJ2-3	NA
CASSQDGLAGEQFF	TGCGCCAGCAGCCAAGACGGACTAGCGGGTGAGCAGTTCTTC	few	TRBV4-1	TRBJ2-1	TRBD2
CASSLGGVNQPQHF	TGTGCCAGCAGTTTGGGGGGGGTCAATCAGCCCCAGCATTTT	NA	TRBV12-3/TRBV12-4	TRBJ1-5	NA
CASNTGAGTGELFF	TGTGCCAGCAACACAGGGGCGGGCACCGGGGAGCTGTTTTTT	NA	TRBV7-9	TRBJ2-2	TRBD1
CASSYPSGGVEETQYF	TGTGCCAGCAGTTACCCTAGCGGGGGTGTCGAGGAGACCCAGTACTTC	many	TRBV6-2/TRBV6-3	TRBJ2-5	TRBD2
CASSSYGGNQPQHF	TGTGCCAGCAGTTCTTATGGAGGCAATCAGCCCCAGCATTTT	few	TRBV12-3/TRBV12-4	TRBJ1-5	NA
CASSLAATSFYEQYF	TGTGCCAGCAGCTTGGCGGCGACTAGCTTCTACGAGCAGTACTTC	many	TRBV11-2	TRBJ2-7	TRBD2
CASSGPLTNAEQYF	TGTGCCAGCAGCGGCCCGCTCACGAACGCGGAGCAGTACTTC	few	TRBV7-2	TRBJ2-7	NA